This TCR beta chain derives from a study of T cell responses to AZD1222 COVID-19 vaccine. Notes on the study in general: Mostly white British, mostly female donors; authors suggested clonal diversity may be underestimated. With two AZD1222 doses given, Spike-specific TCR breadth and depth both rose. Of spike-specific TCRs, nearly half reportedly target regions left unmutated in variants.

TCRdb's copy holds only in-frame clones and misses some; the assay was immunoSEQ multiplex PCR. The repertoire includes some 170,000 clones, roughly 90% of them detected once, and 4% to 4.5% sits in the top ten. Germline V CDR1 and CDR2: SGDLS, YYNGEE. The CDR3 runs 13 residues. The V end lost 7 bases, the J end lost 6 bases, and 14 bases lay between the germline ends. With respect to this clone: Its antigen is undetermined.

The sequencing used peripheral blood, collected 28 days after the second AZD1222 dose. The sequence derives from an adult who received the AZD1222 COVID-19 vaccine. The V call is TRBV9, the J call TRBJ1-5; TRBD1 is a possible D gene (5 bases). The CDR3 spells CASGDSLGQPQHF. CDR3 sequence (DNA): TGTGCCAGCGGCGACAGTCTGGGTCAGCCCCAGCATTTT.